This T cell receptor (beta chain) was obtained from a study of blood T cells in healthy people across ages. Through a sample-barcoded 5' primer and a J-beta primer mix, a second PCR was run for roughly 7 to 12 cycles. TCRdb itself ran the 5' RACE reads through MiXCR, one entry per CDR3 protein. Of over 950,000 distinct CDR3 sequences listed, 35% to 45% are singletons. PBMCs were isolated at a quantity of at least 6.5 million per sample. This clonotype was picked up a small number of times. Germline V gene lookup returns CDR1 MNHEY and CDR2 SVGEGT. The length of the CDR3 is 16 residues. Between the trimmed V and J ends, which lost 2 bases and 2 bases, there was a span of 14 bases.

The rearrangement joins TRBV6-2 or TRBV6-3 to TRBJ2-3; tentatively, D is TRBD1 or TRBD2 (5 bases each). The TCR comes from a man between 18 and 35 years old in good health. Sequenced material: blood. CDR3 bases: TGTGCCAGCAGTTACCGTAATCGAGGGGCCACAGATACGCAGTATTTT. Amino acids: CASSYRNRGATDTQYF.